The 15 T cell receptor beta chains listed next were all sequenced from one sample in a study of T cell responses to AZD1222 COVID-19 vaccine. TCRdb's table, derived via immunoSEQ multiplex PCR, lists solely in-frame clones and lacks some. This sample has 79,000 or so clones; approximately 90% occur once, and the top ten carry approximately 5%. Material: peripheral blood, obtained 28 days after the second AZD1222 dose. The receptor set was obtained from an adult who received the AZD1222 COVID-19 vaccine.

The chain carries TRBV5-5 and TRBJ2-3; D unresolved. Deletions cut 6 bases from V and 7 bases from J, with 12 bases between. This CDR3 has 12 residues. The germline V gene has CDR1 SGHKS and CDR2 YYEKEE (reference sequence). For the CDR3, the DNA is TGTGCCAGCAAGGACCCACCCCATACGCAGTATTTT. Residues: CASKDPPHTQYF.

The rearrangement links TRBV18 to TRBJ2-5; no definite D call. CDR1 and CDR2 (germline): KGHSH, LQKENI. This CDR3 has 14 amino acids. The V end was cut by 5 bases, the J end by 1 base, with 11 bases between. The CDR3 sequence is CASSNNRGQETQYF. The CDR3 DNA sequence: TGTGCCAGCTCAAACAATAGAGGCCAAGAGACCCAGTACTTC.

The chain combines TRBV6-5 with TRBJ2-3; possibly TRBD1 for D (6 bases). The CDR3 length is 16 residues. Germline V CDR1 and CDR2: MNHEY, SVGAGI. Trimming shortened V by 0 bases and J by 6 bases, and 16 bases separated the two germline ends. The CDR3 region is CASSYSRGTPGDTQYF. CDR3 nucleotides: TGTGCCAGCAGTTACTCGAGGGGGACACCTGGGGATACGCAGTATTTT.

The J gene is TRBJ2-5, the V gene TRBV9; TRBD2 aligns across 11 bases. This CDR3 spans 15 amino acids. CDR1 is SGDLS, CDR2 YYNGEE, per germline. With 3 bases clipped from V and 5 bases from J, the junction kept 6 bases outside the gene matches. The CDR3 spells CASSGLTSGAETQYF. DNA for the CDR3: TGTGCCAGCAGCGGGCTGACTAGCGGGGCGGAGACCCAGTACTTC.

The chain has TRBV4-3 and TRBJ1-1, with unresolved D. V lost 0 bases to trimming and J lost 1 base, with 9 bases between them. Germline assignment: CDR1 LGHNA and CDR2 YSLEER. The length of the CDR3 is 15 residues. CDR3 in amino acids: CASSQDNDWNTEAFF. CDR3 in DNA: TGCGCCAGCAGCCAAGACAATGATTGGAACACTGAAGCTTTCTTT.

The chain links TRBV7-9 to TRBJ1-2, with TRBD1 identical over 12 bases. With V trimmed by 2 bases and J by 8 bases, 12 bases remained unmatched. From germline, CDR1 is SEHNR and CDR2 FQNEAQ (reference sequence). The CDR3 is made up of 17 amino acids. The CDR3, as DNA: TGTGCCAGCAGCTTACCCTCGGGACAGGGGGCGGTTGGCGGCTACACCTTC. It codes for CASSLPSGQGAVGGYTF.

V is TRBV20-1 and J is TRBJ1-6; D is undetermined. The CDR3 extends over 14 amino acids. The germline V gene encodes CDR1 DFQATT and CDR2 SNEGSKA (reference sequence). V lost 3 bases and J 7 bases, leaving 13 bases between the germline ends. CDR3 coding DNA: TGCAGTGCTAGTTTACGGGTGAGGAATTCACCCCTCCACTTT. This gives the protein CSASLRVRNSPLHF.

This clone was counted only a few times. Here the CDR3 reads CASSLHPGQIAYEQYF. For the CDR3, the DNA is TGCGCCAGCAGTCTCCACCCGGGACAGATAGCCTACGAGCAGTACTTC. V usage is TRBV23-1 and J usage is TRBJ2-7, with 7 bases matching TRBD1. TRBV23-1 is known as an ORF, though its function is uncertain. J lost 2 bases, V lost 4 bases, and 11 bases had no gene match. This CDR3 has 16 residues.

The gene calls are TRBV5-1 and TRBJ1-2; tentative D call: TRBD1 (6 bases). V was cut by 0 bases and J by 6 bases, with 12 bases left in between. This CDR3 comprises 14 residues. Germline CDR1 reads SGHRS; CDR2 reads YFSETQ. The CDR3 spells CASSLVGGANGYTF. The CDR3 DNA follows: TGCGCCAGCAGCTTGGTTGGGGGGGCAAATGGCTACACCTTC.

The rearrangement joins TRBV5-6 to TRBJ1-2, with D unclear. V lost 0 bases, J lost 1 base, and 10 bases lay in between. The CDR3 sequence is 15 residues long. CDR1 and CDR2 from the germline V gene are SGHDT and YYEEEE. The CDR3 loop is CASSLEAARNYGYTF. The CDR3, as DNA: TGTGCCAGCAGCTTGGAGGCGGCCCGTAACTATGGCTACACCTTC.

The chain is built from TRBV19 and TRBJ1-6, with 9 bases aligning to TRBD1. V dropped 4 bases and J dropped 0; count of bases not matched to a gene: 16. The length of the CDR3 is 21 residues. CDR1 and CDR2 from the germline V gene are LNHDA and SQIVND (reference sequence). This CDR3 reads CASSTGRGTGNCCSYNSPLHF. The CDR3 DNA reads TGTGCCAGTAGTACGGGGAGGGGGACAGGGAATTGTTGCTCCTATAATTCACCCCTCCACTTT.

The genes are TRBV11-2 and TRBJ1-6; tentatively, D is TRBD1 (5 bases). Looked up from germline, CDR1 is SGHAT and CDR2 is FQNNGV. The CDR3 consists of 16 residues. Trimming took 1 base from V and 7 from J, leaving 14 bases between them. The CDR3 loop is CASSLAIGAGNSPLHF. CDR3 coding DNA: TGTGCCAGCAGCTTAGCAATTGGGGCCGGGAATTCACCCCTCCACTTT.

The chain recombines TRBV5-5 with TRBJ2-1, with a tentative D call TRBD1 (6 bases). Trimming took off 4 bases at V and 0 bases at J, with 11 bases between the two ends. The CDR3 is 15 amino acids. Germline CDR1 SGHKS, CDR2 YYEKEE (reference sequence). The CDR3 region is CASSGDIASYNEQFF. The DNA of the CDR3 is TGTGCCAGCAGCGGGGACATCGCCTCCTACAATGAGCAGTTCTTC.

V is TRBV4-2 and J is TRBJ1-5; D gene uncertain. The CDR3 totals 15 residues. CDR1 is LGHNA, CDR2 YNFKEQ, per germline. V was trimmed by 0 bases and J by 0 bases, leaving 6 bases between them. CDR3 in amino acids: CASSQEGNSNQPQHF. CDR3 DNA sequence: TGTGCCAGCAGCCAAGAAGGGAATAGCAATCAGCCCCAGCATTTT.

The genes are TRBV19 and TRBJ1-4, with D possibly being TRBD1 (5 bases). Germline-derived CDR1 and CDR2 are LNHDA and SQIVND (reference sequence). V was trimmed by 3 bases and J by 6 bases, leaving 17 bases between them. The CDR3 extends over 16 amino acids. CDR3 residues: CASSIGGITTYEKLFF. CDR3 nucleotides: TGTGCCAGTAGTATCGGGGGGATCACCACTTATGAAAAACTGTTTTTT.